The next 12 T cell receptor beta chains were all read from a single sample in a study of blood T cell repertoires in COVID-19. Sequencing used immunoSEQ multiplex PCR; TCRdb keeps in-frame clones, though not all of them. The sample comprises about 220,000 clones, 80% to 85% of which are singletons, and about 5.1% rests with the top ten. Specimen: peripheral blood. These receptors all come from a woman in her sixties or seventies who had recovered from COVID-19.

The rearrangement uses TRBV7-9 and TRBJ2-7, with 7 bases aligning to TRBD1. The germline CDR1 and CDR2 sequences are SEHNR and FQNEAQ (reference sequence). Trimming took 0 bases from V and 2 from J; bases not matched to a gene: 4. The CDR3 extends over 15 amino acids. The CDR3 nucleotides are TGTGCCAGCAGCTTAGCGTTAGGGGGCACCTACGAGCAGTACTTC. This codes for CASSLALGGTYEQYF.

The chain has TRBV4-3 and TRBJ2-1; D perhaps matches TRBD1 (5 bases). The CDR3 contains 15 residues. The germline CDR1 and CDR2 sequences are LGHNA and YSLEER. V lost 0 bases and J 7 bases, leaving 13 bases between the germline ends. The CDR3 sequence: CASSQEDAGMNEQFF. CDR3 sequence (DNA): TGCGCCAGCAGCCAAGAGGACGCAGGGATGAATGAGCAGTTCTTC.

The CDR3 spells CAWSRDRVYTF. The CDR3 DNA reads as TGTGCCTGGAGTCGGGACAGGGTCTACACCTTC. The rearrangement links TRBV30 to TRBJ1-2; 9 positions agree with TRBD1. This CDR3 contains 11 residues. Germline V gene data show CDR1 as GTSNPN and CDR2 as SVGIG (reference sequence). J gave up 10 bases and V 2 bases, and 2 bases lay outside the gene matches.

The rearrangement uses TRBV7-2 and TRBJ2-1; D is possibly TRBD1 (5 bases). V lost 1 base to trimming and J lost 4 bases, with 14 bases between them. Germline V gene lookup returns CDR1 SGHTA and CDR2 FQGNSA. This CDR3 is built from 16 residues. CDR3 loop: CASSLGWGTGYNEQFF. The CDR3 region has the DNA TGTGCCAGCAGCTTAGGGTGGGGTACAGGATACAATGAGCAGTTCTTC.

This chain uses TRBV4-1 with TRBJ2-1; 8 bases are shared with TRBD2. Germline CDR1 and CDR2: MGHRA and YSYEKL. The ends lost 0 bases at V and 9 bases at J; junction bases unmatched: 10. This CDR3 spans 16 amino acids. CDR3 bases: TGCGCCAGCAGCCAAGAACGAGCGGGGGCACCGGGTGAGCAGTTCTTC. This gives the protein CASSQERAGAPGEQFF.

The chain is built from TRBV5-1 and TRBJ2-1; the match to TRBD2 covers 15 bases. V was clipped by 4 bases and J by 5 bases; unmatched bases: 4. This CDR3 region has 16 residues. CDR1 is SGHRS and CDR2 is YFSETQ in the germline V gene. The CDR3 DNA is TGCGCCAGCAGCCGGACTAGCGGGGGGGCCCACAATGAGCAGTTCTTC. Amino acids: CASSRTSGGAHNEQFF.

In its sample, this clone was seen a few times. CDR3 protein: CAIIGVGGTEAFF. The CDR3, as DNA: TGTGCCATCATTGGGGTGGGGGGAACTGAAGCTTTCTTT. This chain connects TRBV10-3 to TRBJ1-1; D might be TRBD1 (5 bases). CDR3 length: 13 amino acids. Germline V lookup: CDR1 ENHRY, CDR2 SYGVKD. V lost 7 bases, J lost 5 bases, and 14 bases lay in between.

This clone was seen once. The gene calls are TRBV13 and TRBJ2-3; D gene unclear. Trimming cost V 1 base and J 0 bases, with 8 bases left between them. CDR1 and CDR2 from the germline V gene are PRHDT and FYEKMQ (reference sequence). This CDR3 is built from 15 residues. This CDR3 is CASSLEQISTDTQYF. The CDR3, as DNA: TGTGCCAGCAGCTTAGAACAGATAAGCACAGATACGCAGTATTTT. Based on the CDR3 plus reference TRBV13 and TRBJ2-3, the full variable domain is AAGVIQSPRHLIKEKRETATLKCYPIPRHDTVYWYQQGPGQDPQFLISFYEKMQSDKGSIPDRFSAQQFSDYHSELNMSSLELGDSALYFCASSLEQISTDTQYFGPGTRLTVL.

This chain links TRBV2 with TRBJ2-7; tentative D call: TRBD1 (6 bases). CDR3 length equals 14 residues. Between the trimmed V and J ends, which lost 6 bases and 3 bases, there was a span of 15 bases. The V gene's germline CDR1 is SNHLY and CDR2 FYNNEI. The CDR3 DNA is TGTGCCAGCAGGACAGGACAACTAAACTACGAGCAGTACTTC. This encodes CASRTGQLNYEQYF.

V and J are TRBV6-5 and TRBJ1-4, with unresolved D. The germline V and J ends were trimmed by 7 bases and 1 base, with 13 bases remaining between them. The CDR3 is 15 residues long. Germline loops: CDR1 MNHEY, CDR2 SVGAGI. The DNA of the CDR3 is TGTGCCAGCACCCACTCGGGAGGAACTAATGAAAAACTGTTTTTT. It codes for CASTHSGGTNEKLFF.

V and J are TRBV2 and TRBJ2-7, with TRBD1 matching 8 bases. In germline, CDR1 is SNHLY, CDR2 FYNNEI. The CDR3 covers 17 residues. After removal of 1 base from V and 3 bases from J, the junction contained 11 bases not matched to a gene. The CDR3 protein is CASSEGLVWTGIYEQYF. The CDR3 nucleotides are TGTGCCAGCAGTGAAGGGCTCGTTTGGACAGGGATCTACGAGCAGTACTTC.

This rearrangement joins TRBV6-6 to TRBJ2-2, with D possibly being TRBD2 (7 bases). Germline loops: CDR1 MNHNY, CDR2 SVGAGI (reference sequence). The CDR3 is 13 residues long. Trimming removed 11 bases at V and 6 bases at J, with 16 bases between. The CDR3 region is CAAWGGLSGELFF. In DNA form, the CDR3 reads TGTGCCGCATGGGGGGGCCTCTCCGGGGAGCTGTTTTTT.